This T cell receptor (beta chain) was documented in a study of cytomegalovirus exposure and HLA in healthy donors. The PCR ran on 60 Vbeta and 13 Jbeta primers. Clones were read by immunoSEQ multiplex PCR, and TCRdb kept only the in-frame ones, dropping some. This table holds tens of thousands of clones. Germline V lookup: CDR1 SGHRS, CDR2 YFSETQ. After removal of 0 bases from V and 8 bases from J, the junction contained 8 bases not matched to a gene. The CDR3 is 16 residues long. Comments on this clone: The same CDR3 arises from other DNA sequences in this sample as well.

The chain couples TRBV5-1 to TRBJ1-4; 9 bases are shared with TRBD1. The sequencing input was PBMCs. This receptor was taken from a woman aged 60-75 years in good health and CMV-seropositive. CDR3 sequence (DNA): TGCGCCAGCAGCTTGGGCCCTGGACAGGGGAACGAAAAACTGTTTTTT. Translated, it gives CASSLGPGQGNEKLFF. The full variable domain, with the rest looked up from reference TRBV5-1 and TRBJ1-4, is KAGVTQTPRYLIKTRGQQVTLSCSPISGHRSVSWYQQTPGQGLQFLFEYFSETQRNKGNFPGRFSGRQFSNSRSEMNVSTLELGDSALYLCASSLGPGQGNEKLFFGSGTQLSVL.